The 3 T cell receptor beta chains given below trace back to one sample, sequenced in a study of CD8+CD57+ T cells in acquired aplastic anemia. Patients selected for sequencing had displayed CD8+CD57+ cell expansion by flow cytometry. Researchers used genomic DNA as the template to profile TCR beta VDJ and CDR3. TCRdb itself ran the reads through MiXCR, one entry per CDR3 protein. The sample lists about 200,000 distinct CDR3 sequences, 65% seen once, with 58% in the top ten. The specimen sequenced was sorted CD4+, CD8+, or CD8+CD57+ T cells (not recorded which) from PBMCs. These receptors were taken from a human donor with aplastic anemia.

The chain recombines TRBV5-1 with TRBJ2-3; D is perhaps TRBD1 or TRBD2 (5 bases each). With 4 bases removed from V and 5 bases from J, the gap between germline ends came to 20 bases. Germline V CDR1 and CDR2: SGHRS, YFSETQ. The CDR3 contains 16 residues. The CDR3 region is CASSIGLPRAGDTQYF. The CDR3 bases are TGCGCCAGCAGCATAGGACTTCCCAGGGCGGGAGATACGCAGTATTTT.

The V and J genes are TRBV9 and TRBJ2-5; 8 positions agree with TRBD1. V dropped 1 base and J dropped 4; count of bases not matched to a gene: 6. The CDR3 contains 15 residues. Germline V lookup: CDR1 SGDLS, CDR2 YYNGEE. The CDR3 protein is CASSVSGGAGETQYF. DNA of the CDR3: TGTGCCAGCAGCGTATCAGGGGGCGCAGGAGAGACCCAGTACTTC. Drawing the rest from reference TRBV9 and TRBJ2-5, the complete variable domain is DSGVTQTPKHLITATGQRVTLRCSPRSGDLSVYWYQQSLDQGLQFLIQYYNGEERAKGNILERFSAQQFPDLHSELNLSSLELGDSALYFCASSVSGGAGETQYFGPGTRLLVL.

This clonotype has a handful of counts. This sequence joins TRBV7-3 and TRBJ1-2, with 7 bases fitting TRBD1. Germline CDR1 reads SGHTA; CDR2 reads FQGTGA. V shed 8 bases, J shed 2 bases, and the junction held 14 bases outside the gene matches. The CDR3 sequence is 16 residues long. The CDR3 DNA sequence: TGTGCCAGCCCGGCCCCCCGACAGGGACAGAACTATGGCTACACCTTC. Protein product: CASPAPRQGQNYGYTF.